Described below is a single T cell receptor (beta chain) sequence and its context. This entry is derived from a study of blood T cell repertoires in COVID-19. Germline CDR1 reads SGHAT; CDR2 reads FQNNGV. The CDR3 covers 14 residues. V lost 3 bases, J lost 1 base, and 6 bases lay in between. Clones were sequenced by immunoSEQ multiplex PCR, and TCRdb holds only the in-frame ones, with some missing. The data contain 70,000 to 75,000 clones, over 80% of them singletons. Material: peripheral blood. The TCR comes from a woman between 55 and 75 years old with acute or convalescent COVID-19. The chain employs TRBV11-2 and TRBJ1-4, with D hard to call. Here the CDR3 reads CASSFSRTNEKLFF. The CDR3 DNA is TGTGCCAGCAGCTTTTCCAGAACTAATGAAAAACTGTTTTTT.